The 21 T cell receptor beta chains listed next were all sequenced from one sample in a study of technical replicates of blood from a handful of donors. Sequenced by immunoSEQ multiplex PCR; TCRdb stores in-frame clones only, minus some. The table shows 65,000 to 95,000 clones, with 93% occurring only once. The sample taken for sequencing was T cells isolated from PBMCs. The receptor set was obtained from a human donor in good health.

The V and J genes are TRBV12-5 and TRBJ2-2; TRBD1 is a possible D gene (6 bases). Germline assignment: CDR1 LGHNT and CDR2 FRNRAP. This CDR3 contains 14 residues. Trimming shortened V by 8 bases and J by 4 bases, and 14 bases separated the two germline ends. In DNA form, the CDR3 reads TGTGCTAGTAAGACACAGGGCCCCACCGGGGAGCTGTTTTTT. Protein: CASKTQGPTGELFF.

V usage is TRBV11-2 and J usage is TRBJ2-7; the match to TRBD1 covers 10 bases. In germline, CDR1 is SGHAT, CDR2 FQNNGV. V lost 6 bases, J lost 0 bases, and 5 bases stayed unmatched. The CDR3 consists of 15 residues. The CDR3 bases are TGTGCCAGCAGTAGCGGACAGGGGGGCTCCTACGAGCAGTACTTC. It translates to CASSSGQGGSYEQYF.

The V gene is TRBV10-2, the J gene TRBJ1-5; tentatively, D is TRBD1 (6 bases). CDR1 is WSHSY, CDR2 SAAADI, per germline. V was cut by 1 base and J by 0 bases, with 7 bases left in between. There are 15 residues in the CDR3. DNA of the CDR3: TGCGCCAGCAGTGAGTGGGACAATAGCAATCAGCCCCAGCATTTT. Translated, it gives CASSEWDNSNQPQHF.

The chain employs TRBV10-1 and TRBJ2-5; TRBD2 matches at 8 bases. From germline, CDR1 is WNHNN and CDR2 SYGVQD (reference sequence). This CDR3 contains 14 residues. V trimming: 6 bases; J trimming: 5 bases; junction bases outside the gene matches: 8. The DNA of the CDR3 is TGCGCCAGCAGGAGCGGGGGCCAAGGGGAGACCCAGTACTTC. It translates to CASRSGGQGETQYF.

This clone was recorded once. The rearrangement uses TRBV11-2 and TRBJ1-2, with TRBD1 matching 9 bases. The length of the CDR3 is 15 residues. CDR1 is SGHAT, CDR2 FQNNGV, per germline. With 1 base clipped from V and 5 bases from J, the junction kept 5 bases outside the gene matches. The CDR3 is CASSLVTGGDYGYTF. CDR3 bases: TGTGCCAGCAGCTTAGTGACAGGGGGAGATTATGGCTACACCTTC.

This rearrangement joins TRBV9 to TRBJ1-3, with 7 bases identical to TRBD1. V lost 5 bases to trimming and J lost 5 bases; unmatched junction nucleotides: 7. The CDR3 totals 14 residues. Germline CDR1 reads SGDLS; CDR2 reads YYNGEE. This CDR3 is CASRRDSQRNTIYF. The CDR3 DNA reads as TGTGCCAGCAGAAGGGACAGTCAACGAAACACCATATATTTT.

The gene calls are TRBV6-4 and TRBJ2-3, with D uncertain. Deletions cut 4 bases from V and 5 bases from J, with 10 bases between. This CDR3 has 13 amino acids. In germline, CDR1 is MRHNA, CDR2 SNTAGT. CDR3 sequence (DNA): TGTGCCAGCAGTGCCAGGCCACGAGATACGCAGTATTTT. This gives the protein CASSARPRDTQYF.

The chain is built from TRBV20-1 and TRBJ2-5; D unresolved. CDR3 length: 11 residues. From germline, CDR1 is DFQATT and CDR2 SNEGSKA (reference sequence). Deletions cut 3 bases from V and 5 bases from J, with 7 bases between. CDR3 DNA: TGCAGTGCTAGTCTTGGCGAGACCCAGTACTTC. This codes for CSASLGETQYF.

This chain uses TRBV10-1 with TRBJ2-7, with 11 bases identical to TRBD2. V was pared by 7 bases and J by 2 bases, with 4 bases of the junction left unmatched. Germline CDR1 and CDR2: WNHNN and SYGVQD (reference sequence). The CDR3 is 14 amino acids. This CDR3 reads CASKGTSGPYEQYF. DNA of the CDR3: TGCGCCAGCAAAGGGACTAGCGGTCCCTACGAGCAGTACTTC.

V and J are TRBV25-1 and TRBJ2-1; 8 bases map to TRBD2. The length of the CDR3 is 18 residues. Losses at the gene ends were 3 bases for V and 9 bases for J; bases not matched to a gene: 19. From germline, CDR1 is MGHDK and CDR2 SYGVNS. This chain's CDR3 is CASSDTLRGGIGKFEQFF. CDR3 sequence (DNA): TGTGCCAGCAGTGACACTCTCCGGGGGGGGATAGGGAAATTTGAGCAGTTCTTC.

The chain links TRBV27 to TRBJ1-1; no definite D call. The CDR3 consists of 15 residues. From germline, CDR1 is MNHEY and CDR2 SMNVEV (reference sequence). With 5 bases removed from V and 1 base from J, the gap between germline ends came to 14 bases. The CDR3 reads CASSPQPAQNTEAFF. The DNA of the CDR3 is TGTGCCAGCAGTCCCCAGCCAGCGCAGAACACTGAAGCTTTCTTT.

The gene calls are TRBV5-4 and TRBJ2-2; 8 positions agree with TRBD1. Trimming cost V 5 bases and J 6 bases; bases outside gene matches: 6. The CDR3 runs to 14 residues. Germline V gene data show CDR1 as SGHNT and CDR2 as YYREEE (reference sequence). CDR3 DNA: TGTGCCAGCAGACCGCAGGGGGCCTCCGGGGAGCTGTTTTTT. The encoded protein is CASRPQGASGELFF. The full variable domain, completed using reference TRBV5-4 and TRBJ2-2, is ETGVTQSPTHLIKTRGQQVTLRCSSQSGHNTVSWYQQALGQGPQFIFQYYREEENGRGNFPPRFSGLQFPNYSSELNVNALELDDSALYLCASRPQGASGELFFGEGSRLTVL.

The chain joins TRBV7-3 to TRBJ2-5, with D possibly TRBD1 on 6 matching bases. Germline V gene lookup returns CDR1 SGHTA and CDR2 FQGTGA. Trimming took 5 bases from V and 5 from J, leaving 12 bases between them. The CDR3 runs 13 residues. The DNA of the CDR3 is TGTGCCAGCAGCAAATACAGGGAGGAGACCCAGTACTTC. This encodes CASSKYREETQYF.

The chain joins TRBV6-5 to TRBJ2-7, with a tentative D call TRBD1 (6 bases). Between the trimmed V and J ends, which lost 4 bases and 6 bases, there was a span of 7 bases. Germline V CDR1 and CDR2: MNHEY, SVGAGI. This CDR3 spans 11 amino acids. CDR3 coding DNA: TGTGCCAGCAGTTCAGGGGCCGAGCAGTACTTC. Translation gives CASSSGAEQYF.

The CDR3 sequence: CASSQFPRTTNEKLFF. DNA of the CDR3: TGCGCCAGCAGCCAATTCCCCAGAACAACTAATGAAAAACTGTTTTTT. The chain recombines TRBV4-1 with TRBJ1-4; D unresolved. This CDR3 is built from 16 residues. V was shortened by 2 bases and J by 0 bases, with 10 bases between the two germline ends. CDR1 is MGHRA and CDR2 is YSYEKL in the germline V gene.

The rearrangement joins TRBV7-8 to TRBJ2-7, with D possibly being TRBD1 (5 bases). V dropped 1 base and J dropped 3 bases, with 10 bases sitting between them. The germline V gene encodes CDR1 SGHVS and CDR2 FQNEAQ. The CDR3 contains 14 residues. The CDR3: CASSLVTGYYEQYF. In DNA, the CDR3 is TGTGCCAGCAGCTTAGTTACAGGTTACTACGAGCAGTACTTC.

The table lists this clone with a few counts. The chain links TRBV5-4 to TRBJ1-1, with 7 bases fitting TRBD1. The CDR3 extends over 14 amino acids. CDR1 and CDR2 from the germline V gene are SGHNT and YYREEE (reference sequence). V lost 4 bases, J lost 1 base, and 4 bases stayed unmatched. The CDR3 coding sequence is TGTGCCAGCAGCCCGGGACAGAGGAACACTGAAGCTTTCTTT. It specifies CASSPGQRNTEAFF. The full variable domain, completed using reference TRBV5-4 and TRBJ1-1, is ETGVTQSPTHLIKTRGQQVTLRCSSQSGHNTVSWYQQALGQGPQFIFQYYREEENGRGNFPPRFSGLQFPNYSSELNVNALELDDSALYLCASSPGQRNTEAFFGQGTRLTVV.

Of note for this clone: The junction differs from germline at one of its ends, possibly a read error. V and J are TRBV7-9 and TRBJ2-3; the match to TRBD2 covers 8 bases. CDR1 is SEHNR, CDR2 FQNEAQ, per germline (reference sequence). The CDR3 is 13 amino acids. Here the CDR3 reads CASSPTIGGGYNF. CDR3 nucleotides: TGTGCCAGCAGCCCGACGATCGGGGGGGGCTACAATTTT.

J is TRBJ2-1 and V is TRBV28; TRBD1 agrees at 8 bases. This CDR3 has 17 residues. V trimming: 4 bases; J trimming: 3 bases; junction bases outside the gene matches: 11. Germline V gives CDR1 MDHEN, CDR2 SYDVKM. DNA of the CDR3: TGTGCCAGCAGTTACCTCGCAGGACAGGGTCTCTACAATGAGCAGTTCTTC. Encoded protein: CASSYLAGQGLYNEQFF.

The chain joins TRBV7-9 to TRBJ1-5; D is possibly TRBD1 (6 bases). The CDR3 spans 13 residues. V was clipped by 8 bases and J by 1 base, with 9 bases between them. Per the germline V gene, CDR1 is SEHNR and CDR2 is FQNEAQ (reference sequence). The CDR3 spells CASSTGSNQPQHF. The DNA for the CDR3 is TGTGCCAGCTCCACAGGGAGCAATCAGCCCCAGCATTTT.

This sequence joins TRBV2 and TRBJ2-4; D is possibly TRBD2 (5 bases). Per the germline V gene, CDR1 is SNHLY and CDR2 is FYNNEI. CDR3 length equals 13 residues. V dropped 8 bases and J dropped 2 bases, with 10 bases sitting between them. The CDR3 here is CASCFGTKNIQYF. CDR3 nucleotide sequence: TGTGCCAGCTGTTTCGGGACCAAAAACATTCAGTACTTC.